These 5 T cell receptor delta chains were all obtained from the same sample, sequenced in a study of gamma-delta T cells after stem cell transplantation. TCRdb re-called clones from the RT-PCR reads using CATT. There are 13,000 to 15,000 delta-chain clones in the sample; around 30% occur only once, and less than 4.5% lies in the top ten. Sequencing was carried out using gamma-delta T cells. The source is a human donor. It is not recorded whose cells these are; they may come from a transplant donor.

This clone was seen only a few times. The genes are TRDV1 and TRDJ1; 11 nucleotides match TRDD3. V was clipped by 1 base and J by 0 bases; unmatched bases: 7. This CDR3 has 18 residues. CDR1 is TSWWSYY, CDR2 QGS, per germline. The CDR3 here is CALGERLLGDTYTDKLIF. The CDR3 coding sequence is TGTGCTCTTGGGGAACGTTTGCTGGGGGATACTTACACCGATAAACTCATCTTT.

This clone occurred a few times. The V call is TRDV3, the J call TRDJ1, with a possible D match to TRDD3 (6 bases). Per germline, CDR1 TVYSNPD and CDR2 GDNSRS (reference sequence). This CDR3 has 18 residues. The germline V and J ends were trimmed by 4 bases and 0 bases, with 27 bases remaining between them. The CDR3 loop reads CASQLRSGMVSYTDKLIF. In DNA, the CDR3 is TGTGCCTCCCAACTTCGGTCGGGGATGGTGTCGTACACCGATAAACTCATCTTT.

The table lists this clone with a few counts. V gene TRDV2 combines with J gene TRDJ3; D might be TRDD3 (5 bases). The germline gives CDR1 GEAIGNYY, CDR2 EKD. The germline V and J ends were trimmed by 3 bases and 0 bases, with 17 bases remaining between them. The CDR3 is 19 amino acids. The CDR3 loop reads CACDAGNTWGSWDTRQMFF. CDR3 sequence (DNA): TGTGCCTGTGACGCGGGGAATACGTGGGGCTCCTGGGACACCCGACAGATGTTTTTC.

Regarding this clone: The junction and the germline gene differ at one end; a read error may be behind it. The chain carries TRDV1 and TRDJ1; D is perhaps TRDD2 or TRDD3 (7 bases each). Looked up from germline, CDR1 is TSWWSYY and CDR2 is QGS. CDR3 length: 19 amino acids. The CDR3 is CAIGDSSSYWGLYTDKLIF. CDR3 DNA sequence: TGTGCTATTGGGGACAGCAGTTCCTACTGGGGATTGTACACCGATAAACTCATCTTT.

This chain links TRDV2 with TRDJ1; 13 bases are a match to TRDD3. V lost 0 bases and J lost 0; bases outside the gene matches: 9. CDR1 is GEAIGNYY and CDR2 is EKD in the germline V gene. The CDR3 is 19 amino acids. The CDR3 here is CACDTDRLGDTWYTDKLIF. As DNA, the CDR3 is TGTGCCTGTGACACCGATCGACTGGGGGATACGTGGTACACCGATAAACTCATCTTT.